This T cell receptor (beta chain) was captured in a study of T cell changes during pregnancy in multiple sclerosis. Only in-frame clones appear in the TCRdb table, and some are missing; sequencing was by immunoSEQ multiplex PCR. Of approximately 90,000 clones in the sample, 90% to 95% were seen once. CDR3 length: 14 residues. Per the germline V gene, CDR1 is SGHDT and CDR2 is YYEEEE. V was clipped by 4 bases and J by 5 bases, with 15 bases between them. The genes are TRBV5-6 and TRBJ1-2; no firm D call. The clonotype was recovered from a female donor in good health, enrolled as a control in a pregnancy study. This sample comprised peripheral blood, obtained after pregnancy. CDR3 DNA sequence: TGTGCCAGCAGCCTGGCCGAACTTGAGTATGGCTACACCTTC. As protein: CASSLAELEYGYTF.